One and the same sample provided the 17 T cell receptor beta chains below, sequenced in a study of human T cells and chemical hapten exposure. This sample's time point: patch test 2, 6 weeks after DPC sensitization. Treatment meaning: therapeutic diphenylcyclopropenone sensitization with weekly scalp DPC. TCRdb analysed the RACE reads with MiXCR anew, one entry per CDR3 protein. Of over 130,000 distinct CDR3 sequences detected, roughly 12% appear once; the ten largest clones hold about 1.3%. Sequenced material: whole blood, taken in connection with sensitization to the hapten diphenylcyclopropenone (DPC). These receptors all stem from a woman in her fifties or sixties with alopecia areata. Some clones in this sample may be carry-over from other donors' samples.

This clonotype was observed a few times. V and J are TRBV7-2 and TRBJ2-5; TRBD2 agrees at 7 bases. The V gene end was trimmed by 6 bases and the J gene end by 1 base; junction bases not matched to a gene: 5. Germline V gene lookup returns CDR1 SGHTA and CDR2 FQGNSA. This CDR3 is built from 14 residues. The CDR3 loop is CASRPGLRQETQYF. The CDR3 nucleotides read TGTGCCAGCAGGCCGGGACTACGCCAAGAGACCCAGTACTTC.

The rearrangement links TRBV4-1 to TRBJ2-3; 9 positions agree with TRBD1. Germline values: CDR1 MGHRA, CDR2 YSYEKL. With V trimmed by 5 bases and J by 3 bases, 9 bases remained unmatched. This CDR3 has 16 residues. CDR3 coding DNA: TGCGCCAGCAGCTTGGGGGGACAGGGTCGGACAGATACGCAGTATTTT. This codes for CASSLGGQGRTDTQYF.

The J gene is TRBJ2-2, the V gene TRBV11-2; unclear D gene. V lost 4 bases and J lost 4, with 1 base in between. Germline-derived CDR1 and CDR2 are SGHAT and FQNNGV. The CDR3 totals 11 residues. CDR3 amino acids: CASSSTGELFF. The DNA of the CDR3 is TGTGCCAGCAGCTCCACCGGGGAGCTGTTTTTT.

This clonotype has at least ten counts. V is TRBV9 and J is TRBJ2-1; 8 positions agree with TRBD2. The CDR3 extends over 14 amino acids. V lost 0 bases, J lost 7 bases, and 3 bases stayed unmatched. In germline, CDR1 is SGDLS, CDR2 YYNGEE. The CDR3 DNA reads TGTGCCAGCAGCGTAGAGGGCGGGAGGAATGAGCAGTTCTTC. Its protein product is CASSVEGGRNEQFF.

This clonotype was counted a few times. The chain carries TRBV6-5 and TRBJ2-3, with 8 positions matching TRBD1. Per germline, CDR1 MNHEY and CDR2 SVGAGI. CDR3 length: 14 residues. Trimming removed 5 bases from V and 7 bases from J; junction bases left unmatched: 8. The CDR3 bases are TGTGCCAGCAGTACGGACAGGGCGGGTAATACGCAGTATTTT. Translated: CASSTDRAGNTQYF.

This clonotype was seen a few times. The chain couples TRBV19 to TRBJ1-5; D is ambiguous. V lost 5 bases and J lost 4, with 12 bases in between. Germline-derived CDR1 and CDR2 are LNHDA and SQIVND (reference sequence). The CDR3 consists of 14 residues. The CDR3 region is CASSVSLLNQPQHF. The CDR3 DNA follows: TGTGCCAGTAGTGTGTCCCTCCTGAATCAGCCCCAGCATTTT.

This clonotype was detected only a few times. The chain couples TRBV9 to TRBJ1-1, with D uncertain. This CDR3 comprises 13 residues. Trimming cost V 0 bases and J 1 base, with 4 bases left between them. Germline CDR1 is SGDLS and CDR2 is YYNGEE. CDR3 sequence reads: CASSVDWNTEAFF. Written as DNA, the CDR3 is TGTGCCAGCAGCGTAGACTGGAACACTGAAGCTTTCTTT.

This clonotype occurred many times. The chain has TRBV9 and TRBJ2-5; D is perhaps TRBD2 (5 bases). The germline CDR1 and CDR2 sequences are SGDLS and YYNGEE. This CDR3 spans 15 amino acids. V shed 0 bases and J shed 7 bases, with 16 bases lying between them. The CDR3 DNA sequence: TGTGCCAGCAGCGTAGGAGTGAACGGGATAGGGACCCAGTACTTC. This codes for CASSVGVNGIGTQYF.

As concerns this clonotype: The conserved phenylalanine or tryptophan normally closing the CDR3 is absent here, so this likely arose from a read error. This CDR3 is CSARSSDYGYTS. The CDR3 coding sequence is TGCAGTGCTAGGTCCAGTGACTATGGCTACACCTCC. V gene TRBV20-1 combines with J gene TRBJ1-2; D is unclear. The CDR3 consists of 12 residues. Between the trimmed V and J ends, which lost 3 bases and 3 bases, there was a span of 8 bases. Per the germline V gene, CDR1 is DFQATT and CDR2 is SNEGSKA (reference sequence).

This clonotype was observed many times. The chain employs TRBV6-6 and TRBJ2-5, with D possibly matching TRBD1 (6 bases). CDR1 is MNHNY, CDR2 SVGAGI, per germline (reference sequence). V shed 2 bases and J shed 4 bases, with 14 bases lying between them. This CDR3 spans 15 amino acids. Written as DNA, the CDR3 is TGTGCCAGCAGTTACCGGAGACAGGCTGGAGAGACCCAGTACTTC. Protein product: CASSYRRQAGETQYF.

The table lists this clonotype with many counts. This chain uses TRBV19 with TRBJ2-3, with D uncertain. The CDR3 length is 13 residues. Germline V lookup: CDR1 LNHDA, CDR2 SQIVND (reference sequence). The ends were cut back, 6 bases at V and 4 bases at J, with 11 bases in the middle. The chain's CDR3 is CASSDRRADTQYF. As DNA, the CDR3 is TGTGCCAGTAGCGACCGTCGGGCAGATACGCAGTATTTT. Supplemented by reference TRBV19 and TRBJ2-3, the full variable domain reads DGGITQSPKYLFRKEGQNVTLSCEQNLNHDAMYWYRQDPGQGLRLIYYSQIVNDFQKGDIAEGYSVSREKKESFPLTVTSAQKNPTAFYLCASSDRRADTQYFGPGTRLTVL.

This rearrangement joins TRBV7-3 to TRBJ2-1; TRBD2 agrees at 8 bases. From germline, CDR1 is SGHTA and CDR2 FQGTGA. The CDR3 has 15 residues. The V gene end was trimmed by 5 bases and the J gene end by 9 bases; junction bases not matched to a gene: 12. The chain's CDR3 is CASSHQTSGSGEQFF. The CDR3 DNA reads TGTGCCAGCAGCCACCAAACTAGCGGAAGTGGTGAGCAGTTCTTC.

This clonotype occurred a few times. V and J are TRBV9 and TRBJ2-3; the match to TRBD1 covers 8 bases. The germline V gene encodes CDR1 SGDLS and CDR2 YYNGEE. The J segment lost 1 base and the V segment lost 6 bases, leaving 1 base of the junction unmatched. This CDR3 spans 13 amino acids. CDR3 nucleotide sequence: TGTGCCAGCAAACAGGGGGGCACAGATACGCAGTATTTT. This codes for CASKQGGTDTQYF.

In this sample, this clonotype turned up many times. The chain employs TRBV2 and TRBJ1-2; possibly TRBD1 for D (5 bases). The germline V and J ends were trimmed by 5 bases and 2 bases, with 9 bases remaining between them. Germline CDR1 is SNHLY and CDR2 is FYNNEI. CDR3 length equals 13 residues. The CDR3 region has the DNA TGTGCCAGCAGTCTCAAGGGGAACTATGGCTACACCTTC. This sequence encodes CASSLKGNYGYTF.

The sample holds many counts of this clonotype. The CDR3 spells CSVLTGQGEKLFF. The CDR3 nucleotides read TGCAGCGTTCTTACCGGACAGGGCGAAAAACTGTTTTTT. The J gene is TRBJ1-4, the V gene TRBV29-1; 8 nucleotides match TRBD1. This CDR3 is built from 13 residues. In germline, CDR1 is SQVTM, CDR2 ANQGSEA. J was trimmed by 8 bases and V by 5 bases; bases with no gene match: 7. Filled out from reference TRBV29-1 and TRBJ1-4, the complete variable domain reads SAVISQKPSRDICQRGTSLTIQCQVDSQVTMMFWYRQQPGQSLTLIATANQGSEATYESGFVIDKFPISRPNLTFSTLTVSNMSPEDSSIYLCSVLTGQGEKLFFGSGTQLSVL.

This clonotype was counted at least ten times. The V call is TRBV5-4, the J call TRBJ2-7, with TRBD1 identical over 7 bases. This CDR3 spans 15 amino acids. From germline, CDR1 is SGHNT and CDR2 YYREEE (reference sequence). Germline trimming cut 1 base from V and 0 bases from J; bases unmatched to any gene: 4. The CDR3 sequence is CASSLRTGGSYEQYF. The CDR3 DNA sequence: TGTGCCAGCAGCTTGAGGACAGGAGGCTCCTACGAGCAGTACTTC.

The rearrangement joins TRBV6-2 or TRBV6-3 to TRBJ2-7, with a weak D call TRBD1 (6 bases). V was cut by 6 bases and J by 1 base, with 16 bases left in between. CDR1 is MNHEY and CDR2 is SVGEGT in the germline V gene. The CDR3 sequence is 15 residues long. The CDR3 DNA sequence: TGTGCCAGCAGCGGGACAACACGGCTATCCTACGAGCAGTACTTC. This encodes CASSGTTRLSYEQYF.